Listed below are T cell receptor beta chains from one sample, sequenced in a study of fetal regulatory T cell absence and autoimmunity. Sequencing was performed with immunoSEQ multiplex PCR; in TCRdb, only in-frame clones are kept and a portion is missing. The data show more than 90,000 clones, about three quarters seen once. Input material: pancreas tissue. Receptors originate from a male donor with IPEX syndrome. Each CDR3 is given without its conserved first and last residue. Fields, in order: J gene, V gene, CDR3 protein.

>TRBJ1-4|TRBV6-5
ASSRDNQKLF
>TRBJ1-2|TRBV19
ASSIVGGANYGYT
>TRBJ2-5|TRBV5-4
ASSFTGWKETQY
>TRBJ2-3|TRBV11-2
ASGSWRDLSTDTQY
>TRBJ2-7|TRBV11-1
ASSLGGRNEQY
>TRBJ2-7|TRBV10-2
ASSEGGQLHEQY
>TRBJ1-2|TRBV9
ASSPSGTFGYT
>TRBJ2-3|TRBV6-6
ASSYIAGKGTDTQY
>TRBJ2-3|TRBV7-9
ASSLGQGRTDTQY
>TRBJ1-2|TRBV20-1
SAPIYGYT
>TRBJ2-1|TRBV7-6
ASSPRLAANEQF
>TRBJ1-1|TRBV5-1
ASSRDREAF
>TRBJ2-5|TRBV5-3
ARSLLAGRQETQY
>TRBJ2-1|TRBV29-1
SVEAGDNEQF
>TRBJ2-3|TRBV19
ASSRTSGTRSTDTQY
>TRBJ1-4|TRBV7-9
ASSLARTITNEKLF
>TRBJ1-2|TRBV6-6
ASGGYT
>TRBJ2-5|TRBV15
ATSRDRASETQY
>TRBJ1-6|TRBV4-3
ASSSRRYLSYNSPLH
>TRBJ2-7|TRBV19
ASSQLAGPAYEQY
>TRBJ2-5|TRBV5-5
ASSLVGQAQETQY
>TRBJ2-5|TRBV7-8
ASSFWGQDQETQY
>TRBJ2-3|TRBV4-1
ASSQDPVGGSTDTQY